This T cell receptor (beta chain) was captured in a study of T cell responses to AZD1222 COVID-19 vaccine (dated by TCRdb to the early 2020s). Describing the broader study: TCR sequencing covered roughly 230 trial participants: 207 given two doses of AZD1222 and about 26 given two doses of MenACWY control vaccine. Trial participants were enrolled by age into subgroups of 18-55, 56-69 and 70-plus years, and 148, 28 and 57 TCR-sequenced participants, respectively, were included in these subgroups. Summary of the overall study and its limitations: Conclusions about previously exposed vaccinees are limited, since just 5 to 7 AZD1222 recipients were seropositive for SARS-CoV-2 at baseline. The whole spike protein was spanned by vaccine-associated CD4 TCRs, and dominant responses were seen in regions 160-218 and 743-854. Because no samples from the day 14 peak response were available, repertoires could be characterized only after the peak T cell response. In the small 56-69-year group, the increase in depth fell short of significance, most likely because of low power. Spike-specific TCR breadth and depth rose significantly after two AZD1222 doses compared with day 0 and with MenACWY recipients. Participants were mostly white British, with more females than males. The authors suggested clonal diversity may have been underestimated. Reportedly, almost half of the unique spike-specific TCRs recognized epitopes lying outside the regions that are mutated in the B.1.351 and B.1.1.7 variants.

The CDR3 regions of human TCRbeta chains were subjected to immunosequencing. The source study handled its data this way. Repertoire TCRs were checked for matches against a reference library of SARS-CoV-2-specific TCRs that had been generated using the MIRA antigen-specificity platform. Breadth was defined as the fraction of unique TCRs that were SARS-CoV-2-associated, and depth was defined as the fraction of total T cells that were SARS-CoV-2-associated. Using the MIRA data, each spike-specific TCR was assigned both to the spike region to which the TCR was reactive and to a CD4 or CD8 class. Log10-transformed breadth and depth values were compared by one-way ANOVA with Sidak's multiple comparisons tests. Sourced from immuneACCESS, this table was stored by TCRdb with only in-frame sequences that have V and J called. A share of the clones is absent; for the studies checked, an unresolved V gene accounts for under half, and the remainder has no known explanation. V and J calls and clone size are given by that table; D and trimming were obtained from the DNA. For this sample there are under 200,000 clones; 90% to 95% appear just once. Around 3.6% of the sample rests with the top ten.

Notes on this clone: No antigen is known for it. No per-base quality is available; no much larger clone lies one base away.

Taken with the paper, the label for time point translates to: about 28 days (+/-7) after the second vaccine dose. Explained via the paper, the treatment or condition label denotes: meningococcal conjugate vaccine given as trial control. The vaccinee samples were drawn from two UK trials, COV001 and COV002, one of which was a single-blind randomized controlled phase 2/3 trial testing AZD1222 (ChAdOx1 nCoV-19) in healthy adults. For TCRbeta chain sequencing, PBMC samples were collected from trial participants at day 0 and at day 28 after the second dose. This specimen consisted of peripheral blood, obtained 28 days after the second dose of the MenACWY control vaccine. The receptor comes from an adult who received the MenACWY meningococcal vaccine as a control.

The DNA sequence reads TGTGCCAGCAGCCAAGAATCCGCCTACGAGCAGTACTTC. Its protein reads: CASSQESAYEQYF. This chain joins TRBV4-2 to TRBJ2-7; the D gene identity is not certain. The CDR3 contains 13 residues, cysteine and phenylalanine counted. CDR3 DNA only is kept here, 39 bases in frame from base 1. Taken from the germline V gene, the CDR1 and CDR2 loops are LGHNA and YNFKEQ. V is shortened by 0 bases, J by 2 bases, and the region joining them spans 5 bases.